These 29 T cell receptor beta chains share one sample of origin, sequenced in a study of shared clonotypes between healthy human individuals. Using immunoSEQ multiplex PCR, the repertoire was profiled, and TCRdb retains in-frame clones only, with some absent. The sample contains hundreds of thousands of clones, 70% to 80% of which appear only once. Sequencing used PBMCs. The receptors derive from a woman aged 40 to 50 in good health. Some clones in this sample may be carry-over from other donors' samples.

The chain is built from TRBV4-2 and TRBJ1-3; perhaps TRBD1 as D (6 bases). CDR3 length: 16 amino acids. Trimming left V 3 bases short and J 0 bases short, with 12 bases between. The germline gives CDR1 LGHNA, CDR2 YNFKEQ. CDR3 DNA: TGTGCCAGCAGCCAGGCAACGGGGGCCTCTGGAAACACCATATATTTT. Translation: CASSQATGASGNTIYF.

This clone appeared a single time. J is TRBJ2-1 and V is TRBV18; no clear D. Germline V gives CDR1 KGHSH, CDR2 LQKENI. The CDR3 spans 14 residues. V lost 3 bases and J lost 10, with 16 bases in between. Here the CDR3 DNA reads TGTGCCAGCTCACCTCTGACGGGCGGACGGGAGCAGTTCTTC. As protein: CASSPLTGGREQFF.

The sample holds many counts of this clone. The chain combines TRBV13 with TRBJ2-7; no firm D call. Germline CDR1 is PRHDT and CDR2 is FYEKMQ (reference sequence). The V end was cut by 1 base, the J end by 9 bases, with 16 bases between. The CDR3 runs 14 residues. The CDR3 region has the DNA TGTGCCAGCAGCTTAGCGTCAGCCCCTCGGGTGCAGTACTTC. This sequence encodes CASSLASAPRVQYF.

This clone was seen repeatedly, ten times or more. The rearrangement uses TRBV2 and TRBJ1-4, with D possibly matching TRBD1 (5 bases). The CDR3 loop spans 13 amino acids. With 7 bases removed from V and 8 bases from J, the gap between germline ends came to 14 bases. Per the germline V gene, CDR1 is SNHLY and CDR2 is FYNNEI. The CDR3 loop reads CASTRQREEKLFF. The CDR3, as DNA: TGTGCCAGCACCCGACAGCGGGAGGAAAAACTGTTTTTT.

The chain combines TRBV2 with TRBJ1-5; D is perhaps TRBD1 (6 bases). V was pared by 7 bases and J by 0 bases, with 25 bases between. Germline CDR1 SNHLY, CDR2 FYNNEI. The CDR3 loop spans 19 amino acids. Here the CDR3 reads CASTNPVGTTGLSNQPQHF. The CDR3 DNA sequence: TGTGCCAGCACCAACCCGGTGGGTACCACAGGGCTTAGCAATCAGCCCCAGCATTTT.

This chain connects TRBV7-2 to TRBJ2-3; TRBD2 matches 13 bases. The CDR3 has 19 residues. Germline CDR1 reads SGHTA; CDR2 reads FQGNSA. J was trimmed by 1 base and V by 4 bases; bases with no gene match: 11. The CDR3 DNA is TGTGCCAGCAGCTCCCTCGGGGGACTAGCGGGATTACGCACAGATACGCAGTATTTT. Its translation is CASSSLGGLAGLRTDTQYF.

The gene calls are TRBV9 and TRBJ2-1, with 9 bases matching TRBD2. Germline CDR1 reads SGDLS; CDR2 reads YYNGEE. V was clipped by 3 bases and J by 10 bases; unmatched bases: 17. CDR3 size: 17 residues. CDR3 nucleotide sequence: TGTGCCAGCAGCGGTTTTGGATACGGGACTAGCCTTGACGAGCAGTTCTTC. This codes for CASSGFGYGTSLDEQFF.

The V and J genes are TRBV29-1 and TRBJ2-7; D might be TRBD2 (5 bases). The V gene's germline CDR1 is SQVTM and CDR2 ANQGSEA. With 7 bases removed from V and 5 bases from J, the gap between germline ends came to 21 bases. The CDR3 contains 14 residues. CDR3 region: CSASRGTVGDEQYF. Written as DNA, the CDR3 is TGCAGCGCCTCTAGAGGTACAGTCGGGGACGAGCAGTACTTC.

The table lists this clone with a count of one. V is TRBV2 and J is TRBJ1-2, with a possible D match to TRBD1 (5 bases). CDR1 is SNHLY, CDR2 FYNNEI, per germline. V lost 5 bases and J lost 2, with 6 bases in between. The CDR3 spans 12 residues. The CDR3 sequence: CASSRQNYGYTF. In nucleotides, the CDR3 is TGTGCCAGCAGTAGACAGAACTATGGCTACACCTTC.

In this sample, this clone turned up a few times. The chain uses TRBV28 and TRBJ1-1; D is possibly TRBD1 (5 bases). The CDR3 consists of 13 residues. V was pared by 2 bases and J by 4 bases, with 8 bases between. Germline loops: CDR1 MDHEN, CDR2 SYDVKM. CDR3 sequence: CASSLTGGTEAFF. The CDR3, as DNA: TGTGCCAGCAGTTTAACCGGGGGCACTGAAGCTTTCTTT.

This clone was seen a single time. V is TRBV15 and J is TRBJ2-3; 10 bases align to TRBD2. This CDR3 contains 16 residues. After removal of 5 bases from V and 3 bases from J, the junction contained 8 bases not matched to a gene. CDR1 LNHNV and CDR2 YYDKDF come from the germline V gene (reference sequence). CDR3 sequence: CATSALAGEGTDTQYF. As DNA, the CDR3 is TGTGCCACCAGCGCCCTAGCGGGAGAAGGGACAGATACGCAGTATTTT.

V is TRBV20-1 and J is TRBJ2-7; D gene ambiguous. CDR1 DFQATT and CDR2 SNEGSKA come from the germline V gene (reference sequence). V dropped 3 bases and J dropped 3 bases, with 6 bases sitting between them. The CDR3 contains 11 residues. CDR3 loop: CSASQDYEQYF. The CDR3 DNA reads as TGCAGTGCTAGCCAAGACTACGAGCAGTACTTC.

This sequence joins TRBV15 and TRBJ1-5; D gene unclear. From germline, CDR1 is LNHNV and CDR2 YYDKDF (reference sequence). The CDR3 totals 15 residues. V was pared by 4 bases and J by 0 bases, with 10 bases between. The CDR3 DNA is TGTGCCACCAGCACCTGGACCGATAGCAATCAGCCCCAGCATTTT. Its protein is CATSTWTDSNQPQHF.

The genes are TRBV6-1 and TRBJ2-5; the D gene is possibly TRBD1 (5 bases). The CDR3 spans 14 residues. The germline V gene encodes CDR1 MNHNS and CDR2 SASEGT. V shed 5 bases and J shed 4 bases, with 14 bases lying between them. CDR3 in DNA: TGTGCCAGCAGTAAATCAGGGTTAGGAGAGACCCAGTACTTC. Its protein product is CASSKSGLGETQYF.

Details on this clone: In the same sample, other DNA sequences code for this CDR3. The J gene is TRBJ2-1, the V gene TRBV5-1; no firm D call. This CDR3 region has 15 residues. Trimming removed 0 bases at V and 0 bases at J, with 7 bases between. The V gene's germline CDR1 is SGHRS and CDR2 YFSETQ. The CDR3 reads CASSLGTSSYNEQFF. CDR3 DNA sequence: TGCGCCAGCAGCTTGGGGACCAGCTCCTACAATGAGCAGTTCTTC.

The genes are TRBV14 and TRBJ2-7; 9 bases line up with TRBD1. V lost 1 base, J lost 0 bases, and 13 bases stayed unmatched. The CDR3 covers 19 residues. Germline V gives CDR1 SGHDN, CDR2 FVKESK. The CDR3 region is CASSQGAPYDRGSSYEQYF. In DNA, the CDR3 is TGTGCCAGCAGCCAAGGGGCCCCCTATGACAGGGGGAGCTCCTACGAGCAGTACTTC.

About this clone: This CDR3 is also generated by other DNA sequences in the sample. The genes are TRBV5-1 and TRBJ1-1, with D hard to call. CDR3 length equals 14 residues. Germline lookup yields CDR1 SGHRS and CDR2 YFSETQ. Trimming removed 0 bases at V and 4 bases at J, with 10 bases between. In nucleotides, the CDR3 is TGCGCCAGCAGCTTGGGGTTGGGAGGCACTGAAGCTTTCTTT. Its protein is CASSLGLGGTEAFF.

This clone was seen only a few times. The chain carries TRBV5-5 and TRBJ2-5; 8 nucleotides line up with TRBD1. Looked up from germline, CDR1 is SGHKS and CDR2 is YYEKEE (reference sequence). V dropped 4 bases and J dropped 4; count of bases not matched to a gene: 9. The length of the CDR3 is 15 residues. CDR3 nucleotide sequence: TGTGCCAGCAGCCTCCGACAGGGGTTGGGAGAGACCCAGTACTTC. The encoded protein is CASSLRQGLGETQYF.

The chain carries TRBV7-2 and TRBJ1-1; no reliable D call. This CDR3 spans 17 amino acids. Germline CDR1 and CDR2: SGHTA and FQGNSA. Trimming stripped 5 bases from V and 0 bases from J, with 19 bases between. Here the CDR3 DNA reads TGTGCCAGCAGCCCACGTCTTGAGGGTAACTTGAACACTGAAGCTTTCTTT. Its protein is CASSPRLEGNLNTEAFF.

This clone came up once. The V and J genes are TRBV2 and TRBJ2-4, with D perhaps TRBD2 (5 bases). The CDR3 runs 14 residues. Per the germline V gene, CDR1 is SNHLY and CDR2 is FYNNEI. Trimming shortened V by 6 bases and J by 4 bases, and 13 bases separated the two germline ends. CDR3 amino acids: CASSPGGGKNIQYF. CDR3 coding DNA: TGTGCCAGCAGCCCGGGCGGAGGTAAAAACATTCAGTACTTC.

The chain couples TRBV7-8 to TRBJ2-3; tentatively, D is TRBD2 (6 bases). Trimming removed 5 bases at V and 2 bases at J, with 11 bases between. CDR3 length: 14 residues. The V gene's germline CDR1 is SGHVS and CDR2 FQNEAQ. CDR3: CASSPGLNTDTQYF. As DNA, the CDR3 is TGTGCCAGCAGCCCCGGACTAAACACAGATACGCAGTATTTT.

The chain has TRBV29-1 and TRBJ2-1; D not resolved. Germline V gives CDR1 SQVTM, CDR2 ANQGSEA. CDR3 size: 13 residues. V was pared by 3 bases and J by 5 bases, with 11 bases between. The CDR3 DNA follows: TGCAGCGTTGATCCACGGACCAACAATGAGCAGTTCTTC. Translating it yields CSVDPRTNNEQFF.

This chain links TRBV5-1 with TRBJ2-5, with TRBD1 matching 7 bases. Matching the DNA end better, TRBJ2-7 makes the J call doubtful. This CDR3 region has 15 residues. Germline V gene lookup returns CDR1 SGHRS and CDR2 YFSETQ. For the CDR3, the DNA is TGCGCCAGCAGCTTGGTGGGACAGAGCTCCTACGAGCAGTACTTC. It encodes CASSLVGQSSYEQYF.

This clone occurred a few times. The V gene is TRBV5-4, the J gene TRBJ2-2; 9 bases agree with TRBD1. Germline loops: CDR1 SGHNT, CDR2 YYREEE (reference sequence). Germline trimming cut 3 bases from V and 2 bases from J; bases unmatched to any gene: 2. There are 15 residues in the CDR3. CDR3 DNA: TGTGCCAGCAGCTGGGACAGGGAAAACACCGGGGAGCTGTTTTTT. Encoded protein: CASSWDRENTGELFF.

This chain links TRBV30 with TRBJ2-7, with a tentative D call TRBD1 (5 bases). CDR3 length: 12 amino acids. Trimming left V 4 bases short and J 2 bases short, with 9 bases between. CDR1 and CDR2 (germline): GTSNPN, SVGIG (reference sequence). Here the CDR3 reads CAWKGAAYEQYF. The CDR3 region has the DNA TGTGCCTGGAAAGGGGCGGCCTACGAGCAGTACTTC. The variable domain in full, completed from reference TRBV30 and TRBJ2-7, reads SQTIHQWPATLVQPVGSPLSLECTVEGTSNPNLYWYRQAAGRGLQLLFYSVGIGQISSEVPQNLSASRPQDRQFILSSKKLLLSDSGFYLCAWKGAAYEQYFGPGTRLTVT.

The genes are TRBV19 and TRBJ1-2; weak D call: TRBD1 (5 bases). With 5 bases removed from V and 3 bases from J, the gap between germline ends came to 13 bases. Germline V gene lookup returns CDR1 LNHDA and CDR2 SQIVND (reference sequence). This CDR3 is 14 amino acids long. CDR3 amino acids: CASSEGPSYYGYTF. The CDR3, as DNA: TGTGCCAGTAGTGAGGGACCGAGCTACTATGGCTACACCTTC.

The table lists this clone with a count of one. V is TRBV5-4 and J is TRBJ2-7; TRBD2 is a possible D gene (6 bases). V lost 4 bases and J lost 5, with 13 bases in between. The germline gives CDR1 SGHNT, CDR2 YYREEE (reference sequence). The CDR3 runs to 13 residues. The DNA for the CDR3 is TGTGCCAGCAGCCACCCCTGGGGGGACGAGCAGTACTTC. It codes for CASSHPWGDEQYF. The variable domain in full, with the rest retrieved from reference TRBV5-4 and TRBJ2-7, is ETGVTQSPTHLIKTRGQQVTLRCSSQSGHNTVSWYQQALGQGPQFIFQYYREEENGRGNFPPRFSGLQFPNYSSELNVNALELDDSALYLCASSHPWGDEQYFGPGTRLTVT.

This rearrangement joins TRBV5-4 to TRBJ2-3, with 11 positions matching TRBD1. The CDR3 sequence is 18 residues long. CDR1 SGHNT and CDR2 YYREEE come from the germline V gene (reference sequence). V shed 5 bases and J 3 bases; nucleotides not matched to a gene: 14. CDR3 region: CASRYGQGAGRSTDTQYF. Here the CDR3 DNA reads TGTGCCAGCAGATACGGACAGGGGGCTGGTAGGTCGACAGATACGCAGTATTTT.

This clone was detected only a few times. The chain carries TRBV27 and TRBJ2-7; tentatively, D is TRBD2 (5 bases). Trimming removed 2 bases at V and 7 bases at J, with 21 bases between. The CDR3 consists of 16 residues. Germline assignment: CDR1 MNHEY and CDR2 SMNVEV (reference sequence). Here the CDR3 DNA reads TGTGCCAGCAGTTTAAGGCAGGCCCTCTCCGGCGGGGAGCAGTACTTC. This encodes CASSLRQALSGGEQYF.